One sample yielded the 13 T cell receptor beta chains listed below, sequenced in a study of T cell clonotyping in hematopoietic cell transplantation. Clones were read by immunoSEQ multiplex PCR, and TCRdb kept only the in-frame ones, dropping some. The table records roughly 27,000 clones, more than 65% of them present only once. Time point indicated: recipient sample about 28 days before transplant, after cytoreduction. The specimen was peripheral blood mononuclear cells, collected before stem cell transplant. These TCRs come from a woman aged 60-75 years with acute myeloid leukemia. Some clones in this sample may be carry-over from other donors' samples.

This clone was picked up one time. The V gene is TRBV5-6, the J gene TRBJ2-3, with a possible D match to TRBD1 (6 bases). V shed 4 bases and J shed 4 bases, with 13 bases lying between them. CDR1 is SGHDT and CDR2 is YYEEEE in the germline V gene. CDR3 length: 14 residues. As DNA, the CDR3 is TGTGCCAGCAGCCCTTGGCAGGGGCCAGATACGCAGTATTTT. Its translation is CASSPWQGPDTQYF.

V and J are TRBV28 and TRBJ2-3; 7 bases line up with TRBD2. The CDR3 covers 16 residues. Germline CDR1 MDHEN, CDR2 SYDVKM. J lost 0 bases, V lost 5 bases, and 8 bases had no gene match. CDR3 residues: CASSPYSGPSTDTQYF. The CDR3 DNA follows: TGTGCCAGCAGTCCATATAGCGGGCCTAGCACAGATACGCAGTATTTT.

The CDR3 sequence is CASSLMQPGSWIHYEQYF. For the CDR3, the DNA is TGTGCCAGCAGCTTGATGCAGCCCGGTAGCTGGATTCACTACGAGCAGTACTTC. The J gene is TRBJ2-7, the V gene TRBV11-2; D is unclear. V was trimmed by 3 bases and J by 3 bases, leaving 24 bases between them. Germline V gene sequence: CDR1 SGHAT, CDR2 FQNNGV. The CDR3 contains 18 residues.

The rearrangement links TRBV5-5 to TRBJ2-7, with D unclear. Germline CDR1 reads SGHKS; CDR2 reads YYEKEE (reference sequence). The germline V and J ends were trimmed by 4 bases and 0 bases, with 11 bases remaining between them. The CDR3 has 14 residues. The CDR3 loop is CASSLLGLSYEQYF. Written as DNA, the CDR3 is TGTGCCAGCAGCCTCCTCGGTCTCTCCTACGAGCAGTACTTC.

The chain recombines TRBV19 with TRBJ2-7; the D call may be TRBD1 or TRBD2 (5 bases each). The germline CDR1 and CDR2 sequences are LNHDA and SQIVND (reference sequence). The V end was cut by 3 bases, the J end by 3 bases, with 9 bases between. This CDR3 spans 13 amino acids. CDR3 in DNA: TGTGCCAGTAGTATCGGGACGCGCTACGAGCAGTACTTC. This translates into CASSIGTRYEQYF. The complete variable domain, with remaining parts taken from reference TRBV19 and TRBJ2-7, reads DGGITQSPKYLFRKEGQNVTLSCEQNLNHDAMYWYRQDPGQGLRLIYYSQIVNDFQKGDIAEGYSVSREKKESFPLTVTSAQKNPTAFYLCASSIGTRYEQYFGPGTRLTVT.

The chain links TRBV25-1 to TRBJ2-7; 13 positions match TRBD2. This CDR3 is 14 amino acids long. With 4 bases clipped from V and 6 bases from J, the junction kept 3 bases outside the gene matches. The germline CDR1 and CDR2 sequences are MGHDK and SYGVNS. CDR3 coding DNA: TGTGCCAGCAGTGTTACTAGCGGGGGGGGCGAGCAGTACTTC. Its translation is CASSVTSGGGEQYF.

CDR3 amino acids: CASNEGRGRRYNSPLHF. The CDR3 coding sequence is TGTGCCAGCAACGAAGGGCGGGGGCGAAGATATAATTCACCCCTCCACTTT. The chain carries TRBV27 and TRBJ1-6; TRBD1 might be the D (6 bases). Germline assignment: CDR1 MNHEY and CDR2 SMNVEV (reference sequence). The V and J ends lost 7 bases and 4 bases respectively, with 20 bases between them. The CDR3 loop spans 17 amino acids.

This clone showed up just once. This chain uses TRBV7-9 with TRBJ1-5; no clear D gene. From germline, CDR1 is SEHNR and CDR2 FQNEAQ (reference sequence). V was trimmed by 5 bases and J by 1 base, leaving 9 bases between them. There are 14 residues in the CDR3. This CDR3 is CASSTDQSNQPQHF. CDR3 nucleotides: TGTGCCAGCAGCACCGATCAAAGCAATCAGCCCCAGCATTTT.

Only one count was recorded for this clone. V and J are TRBV4-1 and TRBJ2-5; either TRBD1 or TRBD2 may supply D (5 bases each). Germline V gene data show CDR1 as MGHRA and CDR2 as YSYEKL. The CDR3 loop spans 15 amino acids. Trimming took off 0 bases at V and 6 bases at J, with 14 bases between the two ends. CDR3 DNA: TGCGCCAGCAGCCAAGAAGGGAGAGAGGGACAGACCCAGTACTTC. This encodes CASSQEGREGQTQYF.

The J gene is TRBJ2-7, the V gene TRBV10-3, with a possible D match to TRBD2 (5 bases). V shed 6 bases and J shed 0 bases, with 9 bases lying between them. The CDR3 has 13 amino acids. The V gene's germline CDR1 is ENHRY and CDR2 SYGVKD. Here the CDR3 DNA reads TGTGCCATCAGCCGGACTCTCTCCTACGAGCAGTACTTC. Translating gives CAISRTLSYEQYF.

This clone is a singleton in its sample. This chain connects TRBV6-5 to TRBJ2-2; TRBD2 matches at 9 bases. Trimming cost V 5 bases and J 2 bases; bases outside gene matches: 3. CDR3 length: 15 amino acids. The V gene's germline CDR1 is MNHEY and CDR2 SVGAGI. The CDR3, as DNA: TGTGCCAGCAGTCTAGCGGGACCCAACACCGGGGAGCTGTTTTTT. This translates into CASSLAGPNTGELFF.

This chain links TRBV4-3 with TRBJ2-2; D possibly matches TRBD1 or TRBD2 (5 bases each). The V end lost 0 bases, the J end lost 4 bases, and 9 bases lay between the germline ends. Germline CDR1 LGHNA, CDR2 YSLEER. The CDR3 contains 15 residues. The CDR3 sequence is CASSQDSGPTGELFF. CDR3 DNA sequence: TGCGCCAGCAGCCAAGATTCGGGGCCCACCGGGGAGCTGTTTTTT.

The rearrangement links TRBV11-2 to TRBJ1-2; TRBD1 aligns across 7 bases. The CDR3 length is 17 residues. Losses at the gene ends were 5 bases for V and 7 bases for J; bases not matched to a gene: 19. The germline V gene has CDR1 SGHAT and CDR2 FQNNGV. CDR3 loop: CASSPLRGQTGSGGYTF. CDR3 nucleotides: TGTGCCAGCAGCCCTCTTAGGGGACAGACAGGGTCGGGTGGCTACACCTTC.